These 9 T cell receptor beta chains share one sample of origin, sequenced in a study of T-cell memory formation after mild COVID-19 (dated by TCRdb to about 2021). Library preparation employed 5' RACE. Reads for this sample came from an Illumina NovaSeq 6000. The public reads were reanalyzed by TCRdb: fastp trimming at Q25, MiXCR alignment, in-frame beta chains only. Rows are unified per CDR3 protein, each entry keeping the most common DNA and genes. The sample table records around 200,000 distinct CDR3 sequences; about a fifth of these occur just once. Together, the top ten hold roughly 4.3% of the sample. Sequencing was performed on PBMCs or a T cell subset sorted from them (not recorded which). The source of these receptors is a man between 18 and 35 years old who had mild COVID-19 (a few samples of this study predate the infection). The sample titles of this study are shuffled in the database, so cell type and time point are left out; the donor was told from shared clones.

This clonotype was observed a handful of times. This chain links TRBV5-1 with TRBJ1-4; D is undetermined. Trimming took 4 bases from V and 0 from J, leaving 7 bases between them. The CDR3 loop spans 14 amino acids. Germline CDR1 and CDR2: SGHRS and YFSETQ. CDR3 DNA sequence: TGCGCCAGCAGCGCGGGAGCAACTAATGAAAAACTGTTTTTT. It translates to CASSAGATNEKLFF.

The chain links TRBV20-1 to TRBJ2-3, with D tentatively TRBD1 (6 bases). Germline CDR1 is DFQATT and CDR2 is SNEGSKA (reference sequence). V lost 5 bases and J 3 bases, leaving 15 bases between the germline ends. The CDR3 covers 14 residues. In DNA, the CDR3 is TGCAGTGCTTCGGGGACACGAAGGACAGATACGCAGTATTTT. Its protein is CSASGTRRTDTQYF.

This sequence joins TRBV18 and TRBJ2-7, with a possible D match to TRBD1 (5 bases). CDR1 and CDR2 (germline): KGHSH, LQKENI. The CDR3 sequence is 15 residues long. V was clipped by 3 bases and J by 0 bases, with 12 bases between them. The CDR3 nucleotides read TGTGCCAGCTCACCCGGACATTCGAGCTCCTACGAGCAGTACGTC. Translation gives CASSPGHSSSYEQYV.

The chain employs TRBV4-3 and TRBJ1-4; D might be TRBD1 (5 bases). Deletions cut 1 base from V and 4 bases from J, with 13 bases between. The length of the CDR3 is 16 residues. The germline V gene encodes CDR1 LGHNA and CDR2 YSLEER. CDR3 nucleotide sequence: TGCGCCAGCAGCCAAGGAGCAGGGACCCTTAATGAAAAACTGTTTTTT. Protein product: CASSQGAGTLNEKLFF.

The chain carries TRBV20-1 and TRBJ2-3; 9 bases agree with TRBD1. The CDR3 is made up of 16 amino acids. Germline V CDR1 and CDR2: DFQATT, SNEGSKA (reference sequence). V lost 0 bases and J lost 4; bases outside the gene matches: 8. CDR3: CSARDLRQGGADTQYF. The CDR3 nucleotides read TGCAGTGCTAGAGATCTTCGACAGGGGGGGGCAGATACGCAGTATTTT.

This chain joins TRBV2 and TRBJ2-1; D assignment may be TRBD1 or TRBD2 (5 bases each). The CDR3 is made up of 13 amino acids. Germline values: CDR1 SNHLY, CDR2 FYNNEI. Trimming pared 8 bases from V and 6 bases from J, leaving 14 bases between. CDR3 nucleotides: TGTGCCAGCGTGACCGGGACCTCCAATGAGCAGTTCTTC. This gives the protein CASVTGTSNEQFF.

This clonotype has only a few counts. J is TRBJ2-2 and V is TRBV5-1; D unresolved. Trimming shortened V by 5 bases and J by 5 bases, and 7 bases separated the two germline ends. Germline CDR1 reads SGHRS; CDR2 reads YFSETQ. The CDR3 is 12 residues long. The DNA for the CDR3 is TGCGCCAGCAGGGAACCGACCGGGGAGCTGTTTTTT. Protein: CASREPTGELFF.

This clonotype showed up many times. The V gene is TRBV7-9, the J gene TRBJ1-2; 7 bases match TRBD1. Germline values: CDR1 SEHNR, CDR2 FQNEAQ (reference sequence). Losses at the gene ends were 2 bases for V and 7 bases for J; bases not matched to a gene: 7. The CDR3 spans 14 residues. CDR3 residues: CASSLPDREGGYTF. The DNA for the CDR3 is TGTGCCAGCAGCTTACCCGACAGGGAAGGTGGCTACACCTTC.

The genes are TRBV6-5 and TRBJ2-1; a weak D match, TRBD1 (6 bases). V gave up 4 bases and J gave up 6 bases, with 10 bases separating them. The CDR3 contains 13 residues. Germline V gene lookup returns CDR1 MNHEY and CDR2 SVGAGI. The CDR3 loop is CASSSWTVNEQFF. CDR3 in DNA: TGTGCCAGCAGTTCCTGGACAGTCAATGAGCAGTTCTTC.